This T cell receptor beta chain was observed in a study of cytomegalovirus exposure and HLA in healthy donors. The PCR ran on 60 Vbeta and 13 Jbeta primers. The assay was immunoSEQ multiplex PCR, and TCRdb's table has in-frame clones only and misses some. Of roughly 150,000 clones in the sample, about 80% were seen once. The V segment lost 4 bases and the J segment 2 bases; nucleotides outside the gene matches: 3. The CDR3 totals 14 residues. CDR1 and CDR2 (germline): SGHNT, YYREEE (reference sequence). The clonotype originates from a man between 18 and 35 years old in good health and CMV-seropositive. Sequenced: PBMCs. The chain has TRBV5-4 and TRBJ2-5; 9 bases fit TRBD1. This chain's CDR3 is CASSVGQGQETQYF. The CDR3 region has the DNA TGTGCCAGCAGCGTGGGACAGGGTCAAGAGACCCAGTACTTC.